These 23 T cell receptor beta chains share one sample of origin, sequenced in a study of T cell responses to AZD1222 COVID-19 vaccine. Repertoires were generated with immunoSEQ multiplex PCR, while TCRdb's copy carries only in-frame clones and drops some. The sample has some 120,000 clones, roughly nine tenths seen once; the top ten hold approximately 9.3%. Sequencing used peripheral blood, obtained on day 0 of AZD1222 vaccination. The source of these receptors is an adult in good health.

V is TRBV5-4 and J is TRBJ1-1, with 8 bases matching TRBD1. Germline V gives CDR1 SGHNT, CDR2 YYREEE (reference sequence). With V trimmed by 4 bases and J by 1 base, 6 bases remained unmatched. The CDR3 runs 15 residues. The CDR3 coding sequence is TGTGCCAGCAGCCAAGGACAGGGAGGGAACACTGAAGCTTTCTTT. It specifies CASSQGQGGNTEAFF. Filled out from reference TRBV5-4 and TRBJ1-1, the complete variable domain reads ETGVTQSPTHLIKTRGQQVTLRCSSQSGHNTVSWYQQALGQGPQFIFQYYREEENGRGNFPPRFSGLQFPNYSSELNVNALELDDSALYLCASSQGQGGNTEAFFGQGTRLTVV.

The chain joins TRBV5-1 to TRBJ2-1; tentative D call: TRBD1 (5 bases). Trimming removed 2 bases from V and 11 bases from J, with 20 bases in between. The length of the CDR3 is 15 residues. Germline CDR1 is SGHRS and CDR2 is YFSETQ. CDR3 region: CASSLVDRDAVKQFF. The CDR3, as DNA: TGCGCCAGCAGCTTAGTAGACAGAGATGCAGTAAAGCAGTTCTTC.

This chain links TRBV7-6 with TRBJ2-7, with 8 bases identical to TRBD1. J gave up 7 bases and V 2 bases, and 7 bases lay outside the gene matches. Germline CDR1 SGHVS, CDR2 FNYEAQ. The CDR3 runs 14 residues. CDR3: CASSLRETGEEQYF. The CDR3 DNA follows: TGTGCCAGCAGCTTAAGGGAGACAGGGGAAGAGCAGTACTTC.

The chain carries TRBV29-1 and TRBJ2-7, with D maybe TRBD2 (5 bases). V lost 7 bases, J lost 0 bases, and 13 bases lay in between. The germline gives CDR1 SQVTM, CDR2 ANQGSEA. The CDR3 runs to 13 residues. The CDR3 coding sequence is TGCAGCGCCCGGTGGACTGGCTCCTACGAGCAGTACTTC. Protein product: CSARWTGSYEQYF.

The chain is built from TRBV7-3 and TRBJ1-2; TRBD1 is a possible D gene (5 bases). The germline V and J ends were trimmed by 1 base and 8 bases, with 11 bases remaining between them. Germline V lookup: CDR1 SGHTA, CDR2 FQGTGA. This CDR3 comprises 13 residues. CDR3 DNA sequence: TGTGCCAGCAGCTTAAGGGGCAGGGAAGGCTACACCTTC. Encoded protein: CASSLRGREGYTF.

In its sample, this clone was seen once. This chain uses TRBV30 with TRBJ2-7, with D perhaps matching TRBD1 (6 bases). Trimming removed 4 bases at V and 5 bases at J, with 18 bases between. CDR3 length equals 14 residues. CDR1 and CDR2 (germline): GTSNPN, SVGIG (reference sequence). The chain's CDR3 is CAWTRGQGFNEQYF. CDR3 DNA sequence: TGTGCCTGGACCAGGGGCCAGGGGTTTAACGAGCAGTACTTC.

CDR3 sequence: CASSLFGGRPQETQYF. In DNA, the CDR3 is TGTGCCAGCAGCTTATTTGGTGGGAGGCCTCAAGAGACCCAGTACTTC. This sequence joins TRBV7-6 and TRBJ2-5; TRBD2 might be the D (6 bases). CDR1 SGHVS and CDR2 FNYEAQ come from the germline V gene. Trimming left V 2 bases short and J 2 bases short, with 15 bases between. The CDR3 runs 16 residues.

V and J are TRBV6-5 and TRBJ1-5, with D perhaps TRBD1 (5 bases). The germline V gene encodes CDR1 MNHEY and CDR2 SVGAGI. The CDR3 is made up of 14 amino acids. V shed 5 bases and J shed 5 bases, with 13 bases lying between them. The CDR3 DNA follows: TGTGCCAGCAGTCCCCGGGGACGGGATCAGCCCCAGCATTTT. It encodes CASSPRGRDQPQHF.

The J gene is TRBJ2-2, the V gene TRBV5-1, with 9 bases matching TRBD1. The trim removed 0 bases at V and 6 bases at J, leaving 9 bases unmatched. This CDR3 spans 17 amino acids. CDR1 SGHRS and CDR2 YFSETQ come from the germline V gene. The chain's CDR3 is CASSLVQGARKAGELFF. DNA of the CDR3: TGCGCCAGCAGCTTGGTACAGGGGGCGCGGAAGGCCGGGGAGCTGTTTTTT.

The rearrangement links TRBV6-6 to TRBJ2-7; 8 bases map to TRBD1. The junction had 11 bases not matched to a gene; V was cut back by 8 bases and J by 2 bases. The CDR3 has 15 amino acids. Germline-derived CDR1 and CDR2 are MNHNY and SVGAGI (reference sequence). The CDR3 here is CASLERAGGTYEQYF. CDR3 sequence (DNA): TGTGCCAGCCTTGAGAGGGCAGGGGGCACCTACGAGCAGTACTTC.

The chain uses TRBV2 and TRBJ2-1; D not resolved. This CDR3 region has 15 residues. Germline V CDR1 and CDR2: SNHLY, FYNNEI. Trimming removed 1 base at V and 1 base at J, with 8 bases between. In nucleotides, the CDR3 is TGTGCCAGCAGTGAAGACGGAATTTCCTACAATGAGCAGTTCTTC. Its protein is CASSEDGISYNEQFF.

The genes are TRBV2 and TRBJ1-2; TRBD1 is a possible D gene (6 bases). The CDR3 is 15 residues long. Germline CDR1 and CDR2: SNHLY and FYNNEI. Between the trimmed V and J ends, which lost 6 bases and 1 base, there was a span of 15 bases. Here the CDR3 reads CASSGGDRSNYGYTF. CDR3 DNA: TGTGCCAGCAGCGGGGGAGACAGGAGTAACTATGGCTACACCTTC. Full variable domain (outside the CDR3, taken from reference TRBV2 and TRBJ1-2): EPEVTQTPSHQVTQMGQEVILRCVPISNHLYFYWYRQILGQKVEFLVSFYNNEISEKSEIFDDQFSVERPDGSNFTLKIRSTKLEDSAMYFCASSGGDRSNYGYTFGSGTRLTVV.

The J gene is TRBJ2-2, the V gene TRBV7-8; 10 positions agree with TRBD2. CDR3 length: 16 amino acids. CDR1 is SGHVS, CDR2 FQNEAQ, per germline. J lost 7 bases, V lost 1 base, and 6 bases had no gene match. CDR3 residues: CASSLVSGGAGGELFF. DNA for the CDR3: TGTGCCAGCAGCTTAGTGAGCGGGGGGGCCGGCGGGGAGCTGTTTTTT. Full variable domain (remainder filled in from reference TRBV7-8 and TRBJ2-2): GAGVSQSPRYKVAKRGQDVALRCDPISGHVSLFWYQQALGQGPEFLTYFQNEAQLDKSGLPSDRFFAERPEGSVSTLKIQRTQQEDSAVYLCASSLVSGGAGGELFFGEGSRLTVL.

This clone turned up a few times. The V gene is TRBV4-2, the J gene TRBJ2-7; 9 nucleotides agree with TRBD2. V shed 4 bases, J shed 5 bases, and the junction held 3 bases outside the gene matches. CDR1 and CDR2 from the germline V gene are LGHNA and YNFKEQ. The CDR3 consists of 13 residues. The CDR3, as DNA: TGTGCCAGCAGCCTGGGACTAGCCCACGAGCAGTACTTC. Protein: CASSLGLAHEQYF.

This chain uses TRBV5-1 with TRBJ2-3; no clear D gene. The CDR3 extends over 16 amino acids. Trimming took off 0 bases at V and 4 bases at J, with 15 bases between the two ends. Looked up from germline, CDR1 is SGHRS and CDR2 is YFSETQ. The CDR3 DNA follows: TGCGCCAGCAGCTTGGCCCCAGCCACTGCTCCAGATACGCAGTATTTT. Translated: CASSLAPATAPDTQYF.

V gene TRBV7-3 combines with J gene TRBJ1-2; D is ambiguous. The CDR3 covers 14 residues. V was shortened by 5 bases and J by 6 bases, with 16 bases between the two germline ends. Germline CDR1 and CDR2: SGHTA and FQGTGA. The CDR3 loop is CASSPSPQVHGYTF. The CDR3 coding sequence is TGTGCCAGCAGCCCCAGCCCCCAAGTTCATGGCTACACCTTC.

The V gene is TRBV19, the J gene TRBJ1-2, with D hard to call. The CDR3 totals 16 residues. Per the germline V gene, CDR1 is LNHDA and CDR2 is SQIVND (reference sequence). Trimming took off 1 base at V and 0 bases at J, with 12 bases between the two ends. The CDR3 nucleotides are TGTGCCAGTAGTATAGTCGTCCGAATTTCTAACTATGGCTACACCTTC. It translates to CASSIVVRISNYGYTF.

The chain couples TRBV2 to TRBJ2-7, with a tentative D call TRBD2 (5 bases). Trimming stripped 8 bases from V and 2 bases from J, with 13 bases between. The CDR3 is made up of 13 amino acids. CDR1 and CDR2 (germline): SNHLY, FYNNEI. The CDR3 DNA is TGTGCCAGCCGTAGGGAGTCCCCCTACGAGCAGTACTTC. The encoded protein is CASRRESPYEQYF. Supplemented by reference TRBV2 and TRBJ2-7, the full variable domain reads EPEVTQTPSHQVTQMGQEVILRCVPISNHLYFYWYRQILGQKVEFLVSFYNNEISEKSEIFDDQFSVERPDGSNFTLKIRSTKLEDSAMYFCASRRESPYEQYFGPGTRLTVT.

The rearrangement links TRBV7-2 to TRBJ2-7, with 10 bases lining up with TRBD2. The V gene's germline CDR1 is SGHTA and CDR2 FQGNSA. J was trimmed by 2 bases and V by 5 bases; bases with no gene match: 6. CDR3 length equals 15 residues. CDR3 DNA: TGTGCCAGCAGCCCAGGCGGGACTAGCGCCTACGAGCAGTACTTC. Amino acids: CASSPGGTSAYEQYF. The full variable domain, completed using reference TRBV7-2 and TRBJ2-7, is GAGVSQSPSNKVTEKGKDVELRCDPISGHTALYWYRQSLGQGLEFLIYFQGNSAPDKSGLPSDRFSAERTGGSVSTLTIQRTQQEDSAVYLCASSPGGTSAYEQYFGPGTRLTVT.

The gene calls are TRBV30 and TRBJ2-3; 13 positions match TRBD2. Trimming cost V 2 bases and J 2 bases; bases outside gene matches: 4. Germline V gene data show CDR1 as GTSNPN and CDR2 as SVGIG (reference sequence). The CDR3 is 16 amino acids. CDR3 sequence reads: CAWSQGLAGVTDTQYF. Here the CDR3 DNA reads TGTGCCTGGAGTCAAGGACTAGCGGGGGTCACAGATACGCAGTATTTT. The full variable domain, with the rest looked up from reference TRBV30 and TRBJ2-3, is SQTIHQWPATLVQPVGSPLSLECTVEGTSNPNLYWYRQAAGRGLQLLFYSVGIGQISSEVPQNLSASRPQDRQFILSSKKLLLSDSGFYLCAWSQGLAGVTDTQYFGPGTRLTVL.

V is TRBV2 and J is TRBJ2-7; possible D gene TRBD2, 6 bases. CDR3 length: 15 residues. Germline CDR1 is SNHLY and CDR2 is FYNNEI. Trimming removed 3 bases from V and 0 bases from J, with 12 bases in between. The CDR3, as DNA: TGTGCCAGCAGTGAGATAGGGACTCTCTCCTACGAGCAGTACTTC. It yields the protein CASSEIGTLSYEQYF.

The chain uses TRBV27 and TRBJ2-3, with D maybe TRBD1 (6 bases). The CDR3 totals 17 residues. V was pared by 2 bases and J by 0 bases, with 15 bases between. The germline V gene encodes CDR1 MNHEY and CDR2 SMNVEV (reference sequence). The CDR3 spells CASSLLVGHPSTDTQYF. In DNA, the CDR3 is TGTGCCAGCAGTTTACTGGTGGGACACCCTAGCACAGATACGCAGTATTTT.

This clone has a handful of counts. The V gene is TRBV13, the J gene TRBJ2-7, with D possibly being TRBD2 (5 bases). There are 17 residues in the CDR3. Germline CDR1 and CDR2: PRHDT and FYEKMQ (reference sequence). V was cut by 1 base and J by 0 bases, with 16 bases left in between. The CDR3 sequence is CASSLVDASPVSYEQYF. CDR3 DNA sequence: TGTGCCAGCAGCTTAGTTGACGCTAGCCCCGTCTCCTACGAGCAGTACTTC.